Shown below are 28 T cell receptor beta chains from a single sample sequenced in a study of shared clonotypes between healthy human individuals. The protocol was immunoSEQ multiplex PCR, while the TCRdb copy is restricted to in-frame clones and leaves out a portion. The sample shows 2 million to 3 million clones, 85% to 95% of them seen only once. The sample comprised naive CD4+ T cells sorted from blood. The subset denotes: CD45RA+ positively selected. These receptor sequences come from a man younger than 30 in good health.

About this clone itself: Other DNA sequences of this sample code for an identical CDR3. The genes are TRBV30 and TRBJ2-7; TRBD1 might be the D (6 bases). The V gene's germline CDR1 is GTSNPN and CDR2 SVGIG (reference sequence). Between the trimmed V and J ends, which lost 5 bases and 1 base, there was a span of 9 bases. CDR3 length: 12 amino acids. In DNA form, the CDR3 reads TGTGCCTGGGGACAGAGTTCCTACGAGCAGTACTTC. Amino acid sequence: CAWGQSSYEQYF. Combining the CDR3 with reference TRBV30 and TRBJ2-7 gives the whole variable domain SQTIHQWPATLVQPVGSPLSLECTVEGTSNPNLYWYRQAAGRGLQLLFYSVGIGQISSEVPQNLSASRPQDRQFILSSKKLLLSDSGFYLCAWGQSSYEQYFGPGTRLTVT.

The V call is TRBV5-1, the J call TRBJ2-2; no clear D. Trimming pared 4 bases from V and 1 base from J, leaving 11 bases between. Germline-derived CDR1 and CDR2 are SGHRS and YFSETQ. The CDR3 is 15 residues long. The CDR3 here is CASSIGPMNTGELFF. The CDR3 bases are TGCGCCAGCAGCATCGGACCTATGAACACCGGGGAGCTGTTTTTT.

V is TRBV6-1 and J is TRBJ1-1; 9 nucleotides align to TRBD1. Per germline, CDR1 MNHNS and CDR2 SASEGT. V lost 5 bases and J lost 5; bases outside the gene matches: 9. This CDR3 spans 15 amino acids. CDR3 region: CASSSDRGLGTEAFF. DNA of the CDR3: TGTGCCAGCAGTTCCGACAGGGGGTTGGGAACTGAAGCTTTCTTT.

Concerning this clone itself: A junction end diverges from the germline sequence, so it may reflect a read error. The chain is built from TRBV30 and TRBJ2-7; TRBD1 matches 12 bases. CDR3 size: 12 residues. Per germline, CDR1 GTSNPN and CDR2 SVGIG (reference sequence). CDR3 DNA: TGTGCCTGGAGTTGGCGGGACAGGGGGCTCCATTTC. This encodes CAWSWRDRGLHF.

The chain joins TRBV28 to TRBJ2-7, with D possibly TRBD2 on 6 matching bases. Trimming took 4 bases from V and 3 from J, leaving 16 bases between them. The CDR3 is 15 residues long. Germline-derived CDR1 and CDR2 are MDHEN and SYDVKM. The CDR3 coding sequence is TGTGCCAGCAGTTCCGCAGGAGGGGACCACTACGAGCAGTACTTC. Translation: CASSSAGGDHYEQYF.

The chain employs TRBV6-1 and TRBJ1-6, with a tentative D call TRBD1 (6 bases). This CDR3 is built from 15 residues. V lost 3 bases and J 8 bases, leaving 14 bases between the germline ends. In germline, CDR1 is MNHNS, CDR2 SASEGT. CDR3 DNA sequence: TGTGCCAGCAGTGATTTCGGGACATCCCATTCACCCCTCCACTTT. Amino acid sequence: CASSDFGTSHSPLHF.

The chain has TRBV7-9 and TRBJ2-1; 13 bases fit TRBD2. The V gene's germline CDR1 is SEHNR and CDR2 FQNEAQ (reference sequence). This CDR3 spans 16 amino acids. The ends lost 0 bases at V and 7 bases at J; junction bases unmatched: 3. This chain's CDR3 is CASSLATSGGRNEQFF. The CDR3 coding sequence is TGTGCCAGCAGCTTAGCGACTAGCGGGGGGCGGAATGAGCAGTTCTTC.

In this sample, this clone turned up once. This specimen includes other DNA sequences encoding the same CDR3. The genes are TRBV7-2 and TRBJ2-7; D remains unclear. The CDR3 is made up of 14 amino acids. Germline V gene data show CDR1 as SGHTA and CDR2 as FQGNSA. Trimming stripped 1 base from V and 2 bases from J, with 9 bases between. CDR3 coding DNA: TGTGCCAGCAGCTTAGGGCTGGGGACCTACGAGCAGTACTTC. This encodes CASSLGLGTYEQYF.

This chain uses TRBV29-1 with TRBJ1-2; no definite D call. CDR1 is SQVTM and CDR2 is ANQGSEA in the germline V gene. The CDR3 has 12 amino acids. V dropped 6 bases and J dropped 7 bases, with 15 bases sitting between them. The CDR3 DNA reads as TGCAGCGTCGGGAGGCAGGCCTCTGGCTACACCTTC. This encodes CSVGRQASGYTF.

The chain recombines TRBV18 with TRBJ1-6; D perhaps matches TRBD1 (6 bases). The CDR3 is 13 residues long. Germline V gives CDR1 KGHSH, CDR2 LQKENI. The V gene lost 8 bases and the J gene lost 6 bases, with 11 bases spanning the gap. The CDR3 spells CASERTANSPLHF. Here the CDR3 DNA reads TGTGCCAGCGAACGGACAGCTAATTCACCCCTCCACTTT.

The chain has TRBV27 and TRBJ2-2; weak D call: TRBD1 (7 bases). The CDR3 runs 16 residues. In germline, CDR1 is MNHEY, CDR2 SMNVEV (reference sequence). V shed 7 bases and J shed 6 bases, with 21 bases lying between them. This chain's CDR3 is CASTIQGRFVPGELFF. The DNA of the CDR3 is TGTGCCAGCACTATACAGGGGAGGTTCGTCCCCGGGGAGCTGTTTTTT.

The chain is built from TRBV10-3 and TRBJ1-2; D call uncertain. The CDR3 length is 13 residues. Trimming shortened V by 7 bases and J by 0 bases, and 9 bases separated the two germline ends. CDR1 is ENHRY and CDR2 is SYGVKD in the germline V gene. CDR3 bases: TGTGCCATCACCATAGAACCTAACTATGGCTACACCTTC. This encodes CAITIEPNYGYTF.

The chain links TRBV14 to TRBJ2-4; tentative D call: TRBD1 (6 bases). Germline V gives CDR1 SGHDN, CDR2 FVKESK. This CDR3 spans 14 amino acids. The germline V and J ends were trimmed by 1 base and 8 bases, with 12 bases remaining between them. The CDR3 reads CASSQVSGADIQYF. The DNA of the CDR3 is TGTGCCAGCAGCCAAGTATCAGGGGCGGACATTCAGTACTTC.

This sequence joins TRBV2 and TRBJ1-4, with 7 bases matching TRBD1. The CDR3 runs 15 residues. Germline CDR1 is SNHLY and CDR2 is FYNNEI. With 4 bases clipped from V and 7 bases from J, the junction kept 9 bases outside the gene matches. As DNA, the CDR3 is TGTGCCAGCAGTGTTAGCGGGACAGCCTTTGAAAAACTGTTTTTT. It specifies CASSVSGTAFEKLFF.

The chain recombines TRBV7-2 with TRBJ2-1; a possible D gene is TRBD1 (5 bases). Between the trimmed V and J ends, which lost 2 bases and 3 bases, there was a span of 17 bases. The germline CDR1 and CDR2 sequences are SGHTA and FQGNSA. The CDR3 totals 17 residues. CDR3 nucleotides: TGTGCCAGCAGCTTAACCTCAGTAGTTCAGGGCTACAATGAGCAGTTCTTC. Translating it yields CASSLTSVVQGYNEQFF.

This clone was recorded once. The CDR3 reads CASSLAVQGEKLFF. In nucleotides, the CDR3 is TGTGCCAGCAGCTTGGCGGTTCAGGGTGAAAAACTGTTTTTT. The chain combines TRBV5-5 with TRBJ1-4; weak D call: TRBD1 (5 bases). This CDR3 has 14 residues. Trimming left V 0 bases short and J 7 bases short, with 10 bases between. CDR1 is SGHKS and CDR2 is YYEKEE in the germline V gene (reference sequence).

This chain uses TRBV4-1 with TRBJ2-7; no reliable D call. CDR3 length equals 15 residues. CDR1 is MGHRA, CDR2 YSYEKL, per germline. Trimming removed 1 base from V and 6 bases from J, with 16 bases in between. CDR3 region: CASSQALVNSAEQYF. CDR3 DNA sequence: TGCGCCAGCAGCCAAGCCCTAGTAAATTCGGCCGAGCAGTACTTC.

The gene calls are TRBV7-2 and TRBJ2-1; D not certain. In germline, CDR1 is SGHTA, CDR2 FQGNSA. V was trimmed by 5 bases and J by 9 bases, leaving 14 bases between them. CDR3 size: 13 residues. CDR3 sequence: CASSPFFGREQFF. CDR3 sequence (DNA): TGTGCCAGCAGCCCCTTTTTTGGGCGTGAGCAGTTCTTC.

J is TRBJ1-1 and V is TRBV5-6, with D possibly TRBD1 on 6 matching bases. Between the trimmed V and J ends, which lost 2 bases and 5 bases, there was a span of 13 bases. The germline V gene encodes CDR1 SGHDT and CDR2 YYEEEE. The CDR3 loop spans 14 amino acids. The CDR3 is CASSFAGVGTEAFF. CDR3 sequence (DNA): TGTGCCAGCAGCTTTGCAGGGGTGGGTACTGAAGCTTTCTTT. The whole variable domain, remainder taken from reference TRBV5-6 and TRBJ1-1, is DAGVTQSPTHLIKTRGQQVTLRCSPKSGHDTVSWYQQALGQGPQFIFQYYEEEERQRGNFPDRFSGHQFPNYSSELNVNALLLGDSALYLCASSFAGVGTEAFFGQGTRLTVV.

This rearrangement joins TRBV9 to TRBJ1-1, with a tentative D call TRBD1 (5 bases). Trimming shortened V by 0 bases and J by 3 bases, and 24 bases separated the two germline ends. Germline CDR1 is SGDLS and CDR2 is YYNGEE. CDR3 length: 19 amino acids. This chain's CDR3 is CASSVDPLATGAGDTEAFF. The CDR3 region has the DNA TGTGCCAGCAGCGTAGACCCCTTAGCCACTGGGGCTGGGGACACTGAAGCTTTCTTT.

This clone turned up a few times. Other nucleotide sequences in the sample specify the same CDR3. The chain links TRBV11-2 to TRBJ1-3; D gene uncertain. Per the germline V gene, CDR1 is SGHAT and CDR2 is FQNNGV. CDR3 length equals 14 residues. V gave up 1 base and J gave up 0 bases, with 4 bases separating them. CDR3 residues: CASSLGGSGNTIYF. The DNA for the CDR3 is TGTGCCAGCAGCTTAGGGGGCTCTGGAAACACCATATATTTT.

V is TRBV6-6 and J is TRBJ2-7; TRBD2 matches 7 bases. Trimming removed 6 bases from V and 7 bases from J; junction bases left unmatched: 3. The CDR3 contains 11 residues. Per the germline V gene, CDR1 is MNHNY and CDR2 is SVGAGI (reference sequence). This CDR3 reads CASSEGGEQYF. DNA of the CDR3: TGTGCCAGCAGCGAGGGAGGGGAGCAGTACTTC.

This sequence joins TRBV28 and TRBJ1-5; no definite D call. CDR1 and CDR2 (germline): MDHEN, SYDVKM. This CDR3 contains 16 residues. With 3 bases removed from V and 0 bases from J, the gap between germline ends came to 12 bases. The CDR3 protein is CASSFDAWYSNQPQHF. The CDR3 bases are TGTGCCAGCAGTTTTGATGCTTGGTATAGCAATCAGCCCCAGCATTTT.

This rearrangement joins TRBV6-1 to TRBJ2-7, with unresolved D. This CDR3 comprises 16 residues. Per germline, CDR1 MNHNS and CDR2 SASEGT. Trimming removed 0 bases from V and 7 bases from J, with 19 bases in between. The CDR3 sequence is CASSEAGVFSYVEQYF. In nucleotides, the CDR3 is TGTGCCAGCAGTGAAGCAGGCGTATTCTCCTACGTGGAGCAGTACTTC.

The rearrangement joins TRBV5-1 to TRBJ1-4; no reliable D call. Trimming took off 4 bases at V and 4 bases at J, with 8 bases between the two ends. CDR3 length: 13 amino acids. Germline CDR1 SGHRS, CDR2 YFSETQ. The CDR3 here is CASSEGINEKLFF. The CDR3 DNA follows: TGCGCCAGCAGCGAAGGGATTAATGAAAAACTGTTTTTT.

This clone was seen a handful of times. The CDR3: CASSPQLGDFTDTQYF. The CDR3 DNA reads as TGTGCCAGCTCACCACAGTTAGGGGATTTCACAGATACGCAGTATTTT. The chain links TRBV18 to TRBJ2-3; possible D gene TRBD1, 5 bases. The V gene lost 1 base and the J gene lost 2 bases, with 13 bases spanning the gap. Germline CDR1 reads KGHSH; CDR2 reads LQKENI. The CDR3 contains 16 residues.

This clone is a singleton in its sample. The J gene is TRBJ2-1, the V gene TRBV7-9; a possible D gene is TRBD1 (6 bases). This CDR3 region has 15 residues. From germline, CDR1 is SEHNR and CDR2 FQNEAQ (reference sequence). The V end was cut by 2 bases, the J end by 4 bases, with 12 bases between. Here the CDR3 reads CASSLTGLQYNEQFF. CDR3 coding DNA: TGTGCCAGCAGCTTAACAGGGTTACAGTACAATGAGCAGTTCTTC.

V usage is TRBV5-4 and J usage is TRBJ2-5; possibly TRBD1 for D (6 bases). The CDR3 sequence is 15 residues long. The V end was cut by 1 base, the J end by 3 bases, with 13 bases between. Germline assignment: CDR1 SGHNT and CDR2 YYREEE (reference sequence). The chain's CDR3 is CASSLFDRQKETQYF. The CDR3, as DNA: TGTGCCAGCAGCTTGTTCGACAGGCAAAAAGAGACCCAGTACTTC.